The 12 T cell receptor beta chains below come from one sample, sequenced in a study of blood T cell repertoires in COVID-19. Measured with immunoSEQ multiplex PCR; TCRdb has only the in-frame clones, and not every one. The table lists around 100,000 clones, approximately 86% of them singletons, with under 5.5% in the top ten. The specimen sequenced was peripheral blood. These receptors originate from a human donor in a cohort sampled during active COVID-19.

V gene TRBV28 combines with J gene TRBJ2-1; 9 bases are a match to TRBD1. The CDR3 length is 11 residues. From germline, CDR1 is MDHEN and CDR2 SYDVKM. CDR3 DNA sequence: TGTGCGGGACAGGGATTAAATGAGCAGTTCTTC. Translation: CAGQGLNEQFF.

The genes are TRBV19 and TRBJ2-7; 9 bases are a match to TRBD2. This CDR3 has 15 residues. The ends lost 3 bases at V and 5 bases at J; junction bases unmatched: 8. Germline-derived CDR1 and CDR2 are LNHDA and SQIVND (reference sequence). In DNA, the CDR3 is TGTGCCAGTAGTATGCAGTCTAGCGGGAATCACGAGCAGTACTTC. It codes for CASSMQSSGNHEQYF. The full variable domain, its missing parts supplied by reference TRBV19 and TRBJ2-7, is DGGITQSPKYLFRKEGQNVTLSCEQNLNHDAMYWYRQDPGQGLRLIYYSQIVNDFQKGDIAEGYSVSREKKESFPLTVTSAQKNPTAFYLCASSMQSSGNHEQYFGPGTRLTVT.

The chain uses TRBV6-5 and TRBJ2-3; TRBD2 is a possible D gene (6 bases). This CDR3 spans 14 amino acids. V lost 5 bases to trimming and J lost 4 bases, with 13 bases between them. Germline V gene data show CDR1 as MNHEY and CDR2 as SVGAGI. DNA for the CDR3: TGTGCCAGCAGTCGCCGGGACTCCTCAGATACGCAGTATTTT. Protein: CASSRRDSSDTQYF.

V usage is TRBV5-4 and J usage is TRBJ2-2; 9 bases line up with TRBD2. This CDR3 has 16 residues. Germline trimming cut 4 bases from V and 4 bases from J; bases unmatched to any gene: 8. The V gene's germline CDR1 is SGHNT and CDR2 YYREEE (reference sequence). The CDR3, as DNA: TGTGCCAGCAGCCCAGGAGCGGGAGGTGGCACCGGGGAGCTGTTTTTT. Its protein product is CASSPGAGGGTGELFF.

The chain has TRBV5-1 and TRBJ2-1; perhaps TRBD2 as D (6 bases). The V gene lost 0 bases and the J gene lost 6 bases, with 16 bases spanning the gap. CDR3 length: 16 amino acids. The germline V gene has CDR1 SGHRS and CDR2 YFSETQ. The CDR3 sequence: CASSLESATRGNEQFF. The CDR3 DNA sequence: TGCGCCAGCAGCTTGGAGTCGGCGACTAGGGGCAATGAGCAGTTCTTC.

The chain carries TRBV6-5 and TRBJ1-1; no definite D call. This CDR3 is built from 15 residues. The ends were cut back, 8 bases at V and 3 bases at J, with 19 bases in the middle. CDR1 and CDR2 (germline): MNHEY, SVGAGI. CDR3 DNA sequence: TGTGCCAGCTCTAATTTTGGCGGGTGGGACACTGAAGCTTTCTTT. Translating it yields CASSNFGGWDTEAFF.

This chain joins TRBV28 and TRBJ1-3, with TRBD1 as a possible D gene (5 bases). Germline CDR1 reads MDHEN; CDR2 reads SYDVKM. There are 16 residues in the CDR3. V lost 7 bases and J lost 2, with 18 bases in between. Here the CDR3 DNA reads TGTGCCAGCACCAAGATGCAAACAGGCCCTGGAAACACCATATATTTT. The encoded protein is CASTKMQTGPGNTIYF.

This rearrangement joins TRBV3-1 (or the pseudogene TRBV3-2) to TRBJ1-2; possibly TRBD1 for D (6 bases). The CDR3 runs to 14 residues. V was pared by 1 base and J by 8 bases, with 14 bases between. Germline values: CDR1 LGHDT, CDR2 YNNKEL (reference sequence). The CDR3 DNA follows: TGTGCCAGCAGCCAAGTTGGGGGGGCTAAAGGCTACACCTTC. The encoded protein is CASSQVGGAKGYTF.

The V and J genes are TRBV5-1 and TRBJ2-3, with 8 positions matching TRBD1. This CDR3 contains 18 residues. Germline loops: CDR1 SGHRS, CDR2 YFSETQ. Trimming at V came to 3 bases and at J to 7 bases, leaving 19 bases not matched to a gene. The CDR3 DNA reads as TGCGCCAGCAGCTCAGGGGGCTTAAGCGGAATGTCGACCTATACGCAGTATTTT. Translating it yields CASSSGGLSGMSTYTQYF.

CDR3 coding DNA: TGTGCCAGCAGCTTAACTCCAGGGTTTAGCCGCTACGAGCAGTACTTC. Its protein is CASSLTPGFSRYEQYF. The chain has TRBV7-9 and TRBJ2-7, with a tentative D call TRBD1 (5 bases). Per germline, CDR1 SEHNR and CDR2 FQNEAQ (reference sequence). V was cut by 2 bases and J by 3 bases, with 17 bases left in between. This CDR3 contains 16 residues.

The rearrangement joins TRBV7-9 to TRBJ2-5; D is possibly TRBD2 (5 bases). This CDR3 has 14 residues. V was shortened by 7 bases and J by 7 bases, with 19 bases between the two germline ends. Per the germline V gene, CDR1 is SEHNR and CDR2 is FQNEAQ (reference sequence). The CDR3 is CASTDVGLYSTQYF. In DNA, the CDR3 is TGTGCCAGCACCGACGTAGGACTCTACTCGACCCAGTACTTC.

The chain joins TRBV6-4 to TRBJ2-3, with D tentatively TRBD2 (6 bases). The CDR3 spans 15 residues. Germline assignment: CDR1 MRHNA and CDR2 SNTAGT. The germline V and J ends were trimmed by 0 bases and 4 bases, with 11 bases remaining between them. The CDR3 DNA sequence: TGTGCCAGCAGTGACTCCCCGACTAGTGCAGATACGCAGTATTTT. Its protein is CASSDSPTSADTQYF.